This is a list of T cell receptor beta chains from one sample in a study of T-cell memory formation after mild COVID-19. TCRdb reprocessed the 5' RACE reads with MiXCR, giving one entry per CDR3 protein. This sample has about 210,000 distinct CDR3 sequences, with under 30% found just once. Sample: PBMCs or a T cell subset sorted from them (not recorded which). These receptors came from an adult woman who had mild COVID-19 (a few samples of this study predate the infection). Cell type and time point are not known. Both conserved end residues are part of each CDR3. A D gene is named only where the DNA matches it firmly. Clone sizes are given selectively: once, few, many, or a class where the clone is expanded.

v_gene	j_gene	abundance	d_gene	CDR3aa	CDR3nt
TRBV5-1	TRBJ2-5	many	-	CASSEIPGEGKTQYF	TGCGCCAGCAGCGAAATTCCGGGAGAGGGAAAGACCCAGTACTTC
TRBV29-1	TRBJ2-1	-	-	CSVLPEGLFGNEQFF	TGCAGCGTACTACCGGAGGGTCTTTTTGGGAATGAGCAGTTCTTC
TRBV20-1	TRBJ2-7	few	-	CSARDRAGLDEQYF	TGCAGTGCTAGAGATCGGGCAGGGTTGGACGAGCAGTACTTC
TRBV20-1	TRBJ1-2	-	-	CSASHLYHGYTF	TGCAGTGCTAGCCACCTGTACCATGGCTACACCTTC
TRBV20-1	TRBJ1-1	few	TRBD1	CSATTGQGLEAFF	TGCAGTGCTACCACGGGACAGGGCCTTGAAGCTTTCTTT
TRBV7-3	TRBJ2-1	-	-	CASSLTGGHEQFF	TGTGCCAGCAGCTTAACGGGGGGCCATGAGCAGTTCTTC
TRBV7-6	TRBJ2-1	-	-	CASSLDGGGTNDEQFF	TGTGCCAGCAGCTTAGATGGGGGGGGCACTAACGATGAGCAGTTCTTC
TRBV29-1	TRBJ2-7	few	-	CSVEGPGTPDLREQYF	TGCAGCGTTGAAGGACCCGGGACGCCGGACCTACGAGAGCAGTACTTC
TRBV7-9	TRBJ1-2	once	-	CASSPGGRGPDNYGYTF	TGTGCCAGCAGCCCGGGGGGCAGGGGACCCGATAACTATGGCTACACCTTC
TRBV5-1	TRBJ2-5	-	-	CASSALHSEQETQYF	TGCGCCAGCAGCGCGTTGCATTCGGAACAAGAGACCCAGTACTTC
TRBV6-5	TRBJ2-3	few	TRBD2	CASQGLARTDTQYF	TGTGCCAGCCAGGGACTAGCGCGCACAGATACGCAGTATTTT
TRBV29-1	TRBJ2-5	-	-	CSGGTGVQETQYF	TGCAGCGGCGGTACCGGGGTCCAAGAGACCCAGTACTTC
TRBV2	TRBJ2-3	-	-	CASPRQGSLQRTDTQYF	TGTGCCAGCCCGAGGCAGGGGAGTTTACAGCGGACAGATACGCAGTATTTT
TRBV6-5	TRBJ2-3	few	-	CASSYSTGITDTQYF	TGTGCCAGCAGTTACTCGACCGGGATCACAGATACGCAGTATTTT
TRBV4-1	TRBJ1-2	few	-	CASSSGIRVSNYGYTF	TGCGCCAGCAGCTCGGGGATCAGGGTGTCGAACTATGGCTACACCTTC
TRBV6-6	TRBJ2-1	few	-	CASSYYGAPGSDEQFF	TGTGCCAGCAGTTACTACGGAGCCCCCGGGAGCGATGAGCAGTTCTTC
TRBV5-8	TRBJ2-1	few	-	CASSYSWVRLF	TGTGCCAGCAGCTATTCATGGGTTCGGCTCTTC
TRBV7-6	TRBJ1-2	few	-	CASSLEASHRRSNYGYTF	TGTGCCAGCAGCTTAGAGGCTTCACACCGGCGGTCTAACTATGGCTACACCTTC
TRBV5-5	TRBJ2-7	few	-	CASSLADGRREQYF	TGTGCCAGCAGCTTGGCTGACGGGAGACGGGAGCAGTACTTC
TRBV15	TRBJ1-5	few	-	CATSRDRATGQPQHF	TGTGCCACCAGCAGAGATCGAGCTACGGGTCAGCCCCAGCATTTT
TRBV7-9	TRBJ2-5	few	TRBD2	CASSGLADAQETQYF	TGTGCCAGCAGCGGACTAGCGGATGCCCAAGAGACCCAGTACTTC
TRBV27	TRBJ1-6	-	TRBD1	CASSLGTGVMSPLHF	TGTGCCAGCAGTTTAGGGACAGGGGTAATGTCACCCCTCCACTTT
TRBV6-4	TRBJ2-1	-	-	CASSDSLGFPDEQFF	TGTGCCAGCAGTGACTCGCTGGGCTTCCCGGATGAGCAGTTCTTC
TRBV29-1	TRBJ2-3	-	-	CSVDGNYRTDTQYF	TGCAGCGTTGACGGAAACTATAGGACAGATACGCAGTATTTT
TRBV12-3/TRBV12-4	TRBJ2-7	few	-	CASSPQRSEQYF	TGTGCCAGCAGTCCTCAGCGGAGCGAGCAGTACTTC
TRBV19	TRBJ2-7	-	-	CASSDEFGASYEQYF	TGTGCCAGTAGTGACGAGTTCGGTGCCTCCTACGAGCAGTACTTC
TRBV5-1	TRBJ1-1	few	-	CASSLVESGGTEAFF	TGCGCCAGCAGCTTGGTCGAGTCGGGGGGCACTGAAGCTTTCTTT
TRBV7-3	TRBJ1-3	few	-	CASSPGGAGNTIYF	TGTGCCAGCAGCCCGGGGGGGGCCGGAAACACCATATATTTT
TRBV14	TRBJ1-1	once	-	CASSQGGDEAFF	TGTGCCAGCAGCCAAGGAGGGGATGAAGCTTTCTTT
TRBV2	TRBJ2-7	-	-	CASRPTDYEQYF	TGTGCCAGCCGTCCAACCGACTACGAGCAGTACTTC
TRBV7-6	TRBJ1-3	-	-	CASSLGDSSGNTIYF	TGTGCCAGCAGCTTAGGAGACTCCTCTGGAAACACCATATATTTT
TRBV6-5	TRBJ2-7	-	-	CASSYGGPSYEQYF	TGTGCCAGCAGTTACGGGGGCCCATCCTACGAGCAGTACTTC
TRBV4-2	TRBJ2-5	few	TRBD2	CASSQDGIAGVGETQYF	TGTGCCAGCAGCCAAGATGGAATAGCGGGAGTCGGGGAGACCCAGTACTTC
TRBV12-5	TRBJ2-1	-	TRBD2	CASGLVSGGSNEQFF	TGTGCTAGTGGTTTGGTTAGCGGGGGCTCGAATGAGCAGTTCTTC
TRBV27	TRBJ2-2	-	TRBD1	CASSPGQVPPVGELFF	TGTGCCAGCAGTCCGGGACAGGTACCTCCCGTCGGGGAGCTGTTTTTT
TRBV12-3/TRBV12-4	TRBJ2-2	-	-	CASSHRPNTGELFF	TGTGCCAGCAGCCACAGACCGAACACCGGGGAGCTGTTTTTT
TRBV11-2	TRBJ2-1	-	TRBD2	CASSSISGRGDEQFF	TGTGCCAGCAGCTCAATTAGCGGGAGAGGCGATGAGCAGTTCTTC
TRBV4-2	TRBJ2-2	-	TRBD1	CASSQGQGTNTGELFF	TGTGCCAGCAGCCAAGGACAGGGGACGAACACCGGGGAGCTGTTTTTT
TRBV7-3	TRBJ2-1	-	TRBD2	CASSSGTSGGNEQFF	TGTGCCAGCAGCTCCGGGACTAGCGGAGGAAATGAGCAGTTCTTC
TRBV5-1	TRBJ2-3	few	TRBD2	CASRTAGGPTDTQYF	TGCGCCAGCAGAACCGCGGGGGGACCCACAGATACGCAGTATTTT
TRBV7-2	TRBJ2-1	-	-	CASSHALTSGNEQFF	TGTGCCAGCAGCCACGCTTTGACTAGTGGGAATGAGCAGTTCTTC
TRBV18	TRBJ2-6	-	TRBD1	CASSPPKTGPGANVLTF	TGTGCCAGCTCACCGCCTAAGACAGGGCCTGGGGCCAACGTCCTGACTTTC
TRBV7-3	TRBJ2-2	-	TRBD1	CASSGDRGTNTGELFF	TGTGCCAGCAGCGGGGACAGGGGGACGAACACCGGGGAGCTGTTTTTT
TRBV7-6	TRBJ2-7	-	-	CASSPGLSEQYF	TGTGCCAGCAGCCCCGGCTTGAGCGAGCAGTACTTC
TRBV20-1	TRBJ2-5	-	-	CSARGTYETQYF	TGCAGTGCCCGGGGGACATACGAGACCCAGTACTTC
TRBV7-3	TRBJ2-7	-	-	CASAVSLGDEQYF	TGTGCCAGTGCGGTTTCATTAGGGGACGAGCAGTACTTC
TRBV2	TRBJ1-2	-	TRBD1	CASRDRGIYGYTF	TGTGCCAGTAGGGACAGGGGGATCTATGGCTACACCTTC
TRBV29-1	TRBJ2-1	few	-	CSVDGGIAGNEQFF	TGCAGCGTTGATGGAGGCATCGCCGGCAATGAGCAGTTCTTC
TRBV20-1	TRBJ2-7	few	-	CSARASRDYEQYF	TGCAGTGCTAGAGCGAGCAGGGACTACGAGCAGTACTTC
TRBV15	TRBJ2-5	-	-	CATSRGIEETQYF	TGTGCCACCAGCAGAGGGATTGAAGAGACCCAGTACTTC
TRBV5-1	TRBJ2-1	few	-	CASSLDLEQFF	TGCGCCAGCAGCTTGGACCTTGAGCAGTTCTTC
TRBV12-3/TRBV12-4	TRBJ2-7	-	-	CASSLGVPGNGYEQYF	TGTGCCAGCAGTTTGGGGGTCCCGGGAAACGGCTACGAGCAGTACTTC
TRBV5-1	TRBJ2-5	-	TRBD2	CASSLRGQRGEETQYF	TGCGCCAGCAGCTTGCGAGGCCAGCGGGGGGAAGAGACCCAGTACTTC
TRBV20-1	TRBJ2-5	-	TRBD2	CSARDELAGLQETQYF	TGCAGTGCTAGAGATGAACTAGCGGGTCTTCAAGAGACCCAGTACTTC
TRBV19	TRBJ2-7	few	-	CASSSGASTLSYEQYF	TGTGCCAGTTCCTCAGGGGCCTCTACCCTCTCCTACGAGCAGTACTTC
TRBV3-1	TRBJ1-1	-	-	CASSQEGGGTEAFF	TGTGCCAGCAGCCAAGAGGGGGGAGGAACTGAAGCTTTCTTT
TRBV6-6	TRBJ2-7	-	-	CASSSQLGTYEQYF	TGTGCCAGCAGTTCGCAATTGGGGACCTACGAGCAGTACTTC
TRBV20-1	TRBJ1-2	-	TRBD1	CSATGGLYGYTF	TGCAGTGCCACAGGGGGCCTGTATGGCTACACCTTC